The 21 T cell receptor beta chains given below trace back to one sample, sequenced in a study of shared clonotypes between healthy human individuals. Measured with immunoSEQ multiplex PCR; TCRdb has only the in-frame clones, and not every one. The sample carries 550,000 to 850,000 clones, approximately 72% recorded once. Input material: memory CD4+ T cells sorted from blood. Subset meaning: CD45RA-negative fraction. These receptors originate from a woman in her 30s in good health.

The J gene is TRBJ1-2, the V gene TRBV11-1; no definite D call. Germline CDR1 SGHAT, CDR2 FQDESV (reference sequence). Trimming stripped 2 bases from V and 10 bases from J, with 11 bases between. The CDR3 is 12 residues long. The CDR3 loop is CASSLIQPYYTF. The DNA for the CDR3 is TGTGCCAGCAGCTTAATACAACCGTACTACACCTTC.

In nucleotides, the CDR3 is TGCGCCAGCAGCGTCTCCCGGGACAGGGAGGGAAAACTGTTTTTT. It codes for CASSVSRDREGKLFF. The chain joins TRBV5-1 to TRBJ1-4, with 9 bases matching TRBD1. Germline CDR1 reads SGHRS; CDR2 reads YFSETQ. The CDR3 runs to 15 residues. V was clipped by 4 bases and J by 10 bases; unmatched bases: 11.

This clone showed up just once. The chain is built from TRBV7-8 and TRBJ1-5; D is unresolved. In germline, CDR1 is SGHVS, CDR2 FQNEAQ. The CDR3 consists of 15 residues. V lost 1 base to trimming and J lost 0 bases, with 7 bases between them. The CDR3 nucleotides are TGTGCCAGCAGCTTAGTTTGGGGTAGCAATCAGCCCCAGCATTTT. It specifies CASSLVWGSNQPQHF.

V and J are TRBV6-1 and TRBJ1-4, with D perhaps TRBD1 (6 bases). The germline CDR1 and CDR2 sequences are MNHNS and SASEGT. This CDR3 region has 14 residues. The germline V and J ends were trimmed by 4 bases and 7 bases, with 13 bases remaining between them. DNA of the CDR3: TGTGCCAGCAGTGCACAGGGCGGCGGTGAAAAACTGTTTTTT. Encoded protein: CASSAQGGGEKLFF.

A note on this clone: The same CDR3 arises from other DNA sequences in this sample as well. The chain couples TRBV14 to TRBJ2-7; 8 positions match TRBD2. The CDR3 totals 15 residues. Germline CDR1 reads SGHDN; CDR2 reads FVKESK. With V trimmed by 1 base and J by 0 bases, 2 bases remained unmatched. Written as DNA, the CDR3 is TGTGCCAGCAGCCAAGCTCTAGCGGGCTCCTACGAGCAGTACTTC. Its translation: CASSQALAGSYEQYF.

Regarding this clone: The same CDR3 is also encoded by other DNA sequences in this sample. This rearrangement joins TRBV5-1 to TRBJ2-5; the D gene is possibly TRBD2 (5 bases). Looked up from germline, CDR1 is SGHRS and CDR2 is YFSETQ. CDR3 size: 14 residues. Trimming pared 3 bases from V and 1 base from J, leaving 10 bases between. The CDR3 reads CASSSGGGQETQYF. The DNA for the CDR3 is TGCGCCAGCAGCTCAGGAGGAGGCCAAGAGACCCAGTACTTC. The full variable domain, with the rest looked up from reference TRBV5-1 and TRBJ2-5, is KAGVTQTPRYLIKTRGQQVTLSCSPISGHRSVSWYQQTPGQGLQFLFEYFSETQRNKGNFPGRFSGRQFSNSRSEMNVSTLELGDSALYLCASSSGGGQETQYFGPGTRLLVL.

A remark on this clone: Just one base apart from a much larger clone, this may be a read error. Other DNA sequences of this sample code for an identical CDR3. V is TRBV11-2 and J is TRBJ2-3, with D possibly being TRBD1 (6 bases). CDR1 and CDR2 (germline): SGHAT, FQNNGV. V was clipped by 5 bases and J by 0 bases, with 9 bases between them. The CDR3 runs 14 residues. CDR3 loop: CASSPGQSTDTQYF. DNA for the CDR3: TGTGCCAGCAGCCCCGGACAGAGCACAGATACGCAGTATTTT.

This sequence joins TRBV5-1 and TRBJ2-7, with 9 bases aligning to TRBD2. CDR1 is SGHRS and CDR2 is YFSETQ in the germline V gene. The junction had 3 bases not matched to a gene; V was cut back by 0 bases and J by 5 bases. CDR3 length: 14 residues. The CDR3 reads CASSLVGGGDEQYF. The CDR3 DNA is TGCGCCAGCAGCTTGGTCGGCGGGGGGGACGAGCAGTACTTC.

The rearrangement joins TRBV11-2 to TRBJ2-1, with D possibly being TRBD1 (6 bases). Between the trimmed V and J ends, which lost 5 bases and 4 bases, there was a span of 12 bases. Germline-derived CDR1 and CDR2 are SGHAT and FQNNGV. The CDR3 consists of 14 residues. The CDR3 nucleotides read TGTGCCAGCAGCGCCAACAGGGTTTACAATGAGCAGTTCTTC. Translation gives CASSANRVYNEQFF.

The V and J genes are TRBV2 and TRBJ1-1; TRBD1 matches 10 bases. Trimming at V came to 6 bases and at J to 4 bases, leaving 5 bases not matched to a gene. The V gene's germline CDR1 is SNHLY and CDR2 FYNNEI. The CDR3 length is 14 residues. The CDR3 loop is CASRETGGLTEAFF. The CDR3 nucleotides read TGTGCCAGCAGAGAGACAGGGGGCCTCACTGAAGCTTTCTTT.

The chain carries TRBV7-9 and TRBJ2-7; D possibly uses TRBD1 or TRBD2 (5 bases each). CDR1 is SEHNR, CDR2 FQNEAQ, per germline (reference sequence). Trimming left V 1 base short and J 2 bases short, with 12 bases between. The CDR3 has 15 amino acids. The CDR3 DNA reads TGTGCCAGCAGCTTAGTGGGGACCGCCGCCTACGAGCAGTACTTC. This translates into CASSLVGTAAYEQYF.

The genes are TRBV9 and TRBJ2-5; 8 nucleotides match TRBD2. The ends lost 3 bases at V and 4 bases at J; junction bases unmatched: 8. CDR3 length: 15 residues. Looked up from germline, CDR1 is SGDLS and CDR2 is YYNGEE. The CDR3, as DNA: TGTGCCAGCAGCGGGAGCGGGAGATTTCGAGAGACCCAGTACTTC. Residues: CASSGSGRFRETQYF.

V gene TRBV2 combines with J gene TRBJ1-2; D unclear. Deletions cut 5 bases from V and 2 bases from J, with 9 bases between. Looked up from germline, CDR1 is SNHLY and CDR2 is FYNNEI. CDR3 length: 13 residues. CDR3 in amino acids: CASSPQRNYGYTF. For the CDR3, the DNA is TGTGCCAGCAGTCCTCAGAGGAACTATGGCTACACCTTC.

The gene calls are TRBV11-2 and TRBJ2-2; TRBD2 matches 7 bases. Germline V gives CDR1 SGHAT, CDR2 FQNNGV. The CDR3 covers 20 residues. V lost 0 bases and J lost 2; bases outside the gene matches: 15. CDR3 protein: CASSLDLSSGGSENTGELFF. CDR3 coding DNA: TGTGCCAGCAGCTTAGATCTTTCCTCTGGCGGGAGTGAAAACACCGGGGAGCTGTTTTTT.

This clone was recorded a few times. J is TRBJ2-3 and V is TRBV25-1; D possibly corresponds to TRBD1 (6 bases). Germline V CDR1 and CDR2: MGHDK, SYGVNS. The CDR3 is 13 residues long. The ends were cut back, 7 bases at V and 3 bases at J, with 11 bases in the middle. CDR3 sequence: CASTDRTTDTQYF. The DNA of the CDR3 is TGTGCCAGCACCGACAGGACTACAGATACGCAGTATTTT. The whole variable domain, filled in from reference TRBV25-1 and TRBJ2-3, reads EADIYQTPRYLVIGTGKKITLECSQTMGHDKMYWYQQDPGMELHLIHYSYGVNSTEKGDLSSESTVSRIRTEHFPLTLESARPSHTSQYLCASTDRTTDTQYFGPGTRLTVL.

The rearrangement joins TRBV9 to TRBJ2-2; the D call may be TRBD1 or TRBD2 (6 bases each). From germline, CDR1 is SGDLS and CDR2 YYNGEE. The ends were cut back, 0 bases at V and 5 bases at J, with 11 bases in the middle. The length of the CDR3 is 15 residues. This CDR3 reads CASSVGTGATGELFF. Here the CDR3 DNA reads TGTGCCAGCAGCGTAGGTACGGGGGCTACCGGGGAGCTGTTTTTT.

In this sample, this clone turned up a few times. The rearrangement links TRBV7-2 to TRBJ1-1; a possible D gene is TRBD1 (5 bases). CDR3 size: 13 residues. The germline CDR1 and CDR2 sequences are SGHTA and FQGNSA. V dropped 5 bases and J dropped 5 bases, with 12 bases sitting between them. CDR3: CASSLTVRTEAFF. The CDR3 nucleotides read TGTGCCAGCAGCCTGACAGTGAGAACTGAAGCTTTCTTT. Drawing the rest from reference TRBV7-2 and TRBJ1-1, the complete variable domain is GAGVSQSPSNKVTEKGKDVELRCDPISGHTALYWYRQSLGQGLEFLIYFQGNSAPDKSGLPSDRFSAERTGGSVSTLTIQRTQQEDSAVYLCASSLTVRTEAFFGQGTRLTVV.

This clone was recorded only once. The rearrangement links TRBV21-1 to TRBJ2-3; the table names TRBD2, a call not compared with the DNA. TRBV21-1 is labeled a pseudogene. There are 17 residues in the CDR3. Written as DNA, the CDR3 is TGTGCCAGCAGCAGGGCGGTTAGCGGGGCGGTAGGAGATACGCAGTATTTT. The encoded protein is CASSRAVSGAVGDTQYF.

The CDR3 DNA reads TGTGCCAGCAGAGGTCTAGGCGGCAGCCTCTCCTACGAGCAGTACTTC. Translated: CASRGLGGSLSYEQYF. The rearrangement uses TRBV2 and TRBJ2-7, with D uncertain. This CDR3 has 16 amino acids. Trimming stripped 6 bases from V and 0 bases from J, with 18 bases between. The germline V gene encodes CDR1 SNHLY and CDR2 FYNNEI.

The V call is TRBV6-1, the J call TRBJ2-1, with D tentatively TRBD2 (6 bases). V lost 5 bases, J lost 12 bases, and 14 bases lay in between. Germline V lookup: CDR1 MNHNS, CDR2 SASEGT. This CDR3 contains 12 residues. The CDR3: CASSYSSGVQFF. For the CDR3, the DNA is TGTGCCAGCAGTTATTCGTCGGGGGTGCAGTTCTTC.

The chain links TRBV5-4 to TRBJ1-1; no clear D. Trimming shortened V by 2 bases and J by 1 base, and 9 bases separated the two germline ends. The germline CDR1 and CDR2 sequences are SGHNT and YYREEE (reference sequence). The CDR3 runs to 14 residues. The CDR3 sequence: CASSFRRQNTEAFF. CDR3 bases: TGTGCCAGCAGCTTCCGTAGACAGAACACTGAAGCTTTCTTT.